This passage covers 28 T cell receptor beta chains from one sample sequenced in a study of metastatic and nonmetastatic thyroid tumors. No patient had received any treatment before thyroid surgery. TCRdb reassembled clones from the PCR reads with MiXCR. The table records about 16,000 clones, 29% of them present only once. The sample consisted of tumor tissue. These receptors were obtained from a male donor with papillary thyroid cancer or a benign thyroid nodule (not recorded which). Some clones in this sample may be carry-over from other donors' samples.

This clone is judged medium-sized (0.01 to 0.1%). This sequence joins TRBV10-1 and TRBJ2-1; TRBD2 matches at 10 bases. CDR3 size: 16 residues. J gave up 6 bases and V 4 bases, and 9 bases lay outside the gene matches. Germline V lookup: CDR1 WNHNN, CDR2 SYGVQD (reference sequence). DNA of the CDR3: TGCGCCAGCAGTGCCCTAGCGGGAGCCGGGGGCAATGAGCAGTTCTTC. It translates to CASSALAGAGGNEQFF.

Notes on this clone: This may be a read error: a much more frequent sequence differs by one nucleotide. V and J are TRBV7-3 and TRBJ2-3, with D uncertain. Germline V lookup: CDR1 SGHTA, CDR2 FQGTGA. V lost 8 bases, J lost 4 bases, and 13 bases lay in between. This CDR3 comprises 13 residues. DNA for the CDR3: TGTGCCAGCGGCTCAGCTAGGGCAGATACGCAGTATTTT. This encodes CASGSARADTQYF.

V gene TRBV9 combines with J gene TRBJ2-3, with 10 bases matching TRBD2. Trimming removed 0 bases from V and 3 bases from J; junction bases left unmatched: 4. In germline, CDR1 is SGDLS, CDR2 YYNGEE. The CDR3 is made up of 16 amino acids. The CDR3 sequence: CASSVAPSGRTDTQYF. CDR3 in DNA: TGTGCCAGCAGCGTAGCCCCTAGCGGGAGAACAGATACGCAGTATTTT.

This clone is deemed medium-sized. J is TRBJ2-7 and V is TRBV5-5, with 10 bases that match TRBD1. Germline V gives CDR1 SGHKS, CDR2 YYEKEE (reference sequence). V was clipped by 4 bases and J by 4 bases; unmatched bases: 8. The CDR3 runs to 15 residues. CDR3 coding DNA: TGTGCCAGCAGCAACAACCGGGACAGGGGATACGAGCAGTACTTC. Residues: CASSNNRDRGYEQYF.

The CDR3 nucleotides are TGTGCCAGCAGCTTGGAGCAGATTAATTCACCCCTCCACTTT. Residues: CASSLEQINSPLHF. V usage is TRBV5-4 and J usage is TRBJ1-6, with D unclear. CDR3 length: 14 residues. Trimming cost V 0 bases and J 6 bases, with 7 bases left between them. Germline loops: CDR1 SGHNT, CDR2 YYREEE (reference sequence).

This chain joins TRBV30 and TRBJ1-1, with D possibly being TRBD1 (5 bases). The CDR3 consists of 15 residues. V lost 5 bases to trimming and J lost 3 bases, with 19 bases between them. Per germline, CDR1 GTSNPN and CDR2 SVGIG (reference sequence). The CDR3 DNA reads TGTGCCTGGGGCCGGGGGGATGGGGTGGACACTGAAGCTTTCTTT. It translates to CAWGRGDGVDTEAFF.

This clone was counted ten times or more. V gene TRBV10-3 combines with J gene TRBJ1-5; the D is unclear. Germline V gene sequence: CDR1 ENHRY, CDR2 SYGVKD. This CDR3 comprises 15 residues. V was pared by 2 bases and J by 7 bases, with 15 bases between. This CDR3 reads CAISEGPQFGQPQHF. Here the CDR3 DNA reads TGTGCCATCAGTGAGGGTCCCCAGTTTGGGCAGCCCCAGCATTTT.

This clone was recorded a few times. The V and J genes are TRBV28 and TRBJ2-7; no clear D gene. The CDR3 consists of 12 residues. With 3 bases removed from V and 2 bases from J, the gap between germline ends came to 5 bases. Germline V gene lookup returns CDR1 MDHEN and CDR2 SYDVKM. CDR3 in amino acids: CASSLSAYEQYF. CDR3 sequence (DNA): TGTGCCAGCAGTTTGTCCGCCTACGAGCAGTACTTC.

This clone was counted many times. The chain combines TRBV27 with TRBJ2-2; D is uncertain. This CDR3 contains 13 residues. The germline V gene encodes CDR1 MNHEY and CDR2 SMNVEV (reference sequence). Trimming took off 4 bases at V and 7 bases at J, with 10 bases between the two ends. The CDR3 loop is CASSYNTVGELFF. CDR3 bases: TGTGCCAGCAGTTATAACACCGTCGGGGAGCTGTTTTTT.

This clone is deemed medium-sized. This chain uses TRBV19 with TRBJ1-6, with D uncertain. Trimming removed 7 bases from V and 5 bases from J, with 6 bases in between. Germline CDR1 reads LNHDA; CDR2 reads SQIVND (reference sequence). The length of the CDR3 is 12 residues. CDR3 DNA: TGTGCCAGTAACCAGAATAATTCACCCCTCCACTTT. It codes for CASNQNNSPLHF. Supplemented by reference TRBV19 and TRBJ1-6, the full variable domain reads DGGITQSPKYLFRKEGQNVTLSCEQNLNHDAMYWYRQDPGQGLRLIYYSQIVNDFQKGDIAEGYSVSREKKESFPLTVTSAQKNPTAFYLCASNQNNSPLHFGNGTRLTVT.

By sample share, this clone is medium-sized. The J gene is TRBJ2-7, the V gene TRBV6-1, with D unclear. Germline CDR1 is MNHNS and CDR2 is SASEGT. Trimming left V 0 bases short and J 3 bases short, with 12 bases between. The CDR3 totals 15 residues. CDR3 bases: TGTGCCAGCAGTGAAGCCTGGGTGGGAATCTACGAGCAGTACTTC. It encodes CASSEAWVGIYEQYF.

The rearrangement uses TRBV12-3 or TRBV12-4 and TRBJ1-2; D remains ambiguous. V lost 3 bases, J lost 8 bases, and 16 bases lay in between. The CDR3 covers 14 residues. The CDR3 is CASSLDPAWEGYTF. In nucleotides, the CDR3 is TGTGCCAGCAGTTTGGACCCCGCATGGGAGGGCTACACCTTC.

There are many counts of this clone. Other DNA sequences within the sample encode an identical CDR3. The gene calls are TRBV10-3 and TRBJ2-2; no firm D call. The germline gives CDR1 ENHRY, CDR2 SYGVKD. Trimming left V 3 bases short and J 4 bases short, with 0 bases between. There are 11 residues in the CDR3. The CDR3 loop is CAISDTGELFF. The DNA for the CDR3 is TGTGCCATCAGTGACACCGGGGAGCTGTTTTTT.

This clone was seen at least ten times. This rearrangement joins TRBV10-3 to TRBJ1-6; D is unclear. Germline CDR1 ENHRY, CDR2 SYGVKD. V was pared by 5 bases and J by 5 bases, with 10 bases between. The CDR3 is 14 residues long. CDR3 bases: TGTGCCATCAGTCCCTTACGGGATAATTCACCCCTCCACTTT. Protein product: CAISPLRDNSPLHF.

The chain couples TRBV24-1 to TRBJ1-2; the D gene is possibly TRBD1 (6 bases). The CDR3 contains 12 residues. The ends were cut back, 10 bases at V and 7 bases at J, with 15 bases in the middle. CDR1 is KGHDR and CDR2 is SFDVKD in the germline V gene. CDR3 sequence: CATDDRSGGYTF. The DNA of the CDR3 is TGTGCCACTGATGACAGGTCAGGTGGCTACACCTTC.

A few counts support this clone. The V and J genes are TRBV18 and TRBJ1-2; perhaps TRBD1 as D (5 bases). Germline lookup yields CDR1 KGHSH and CDR2 LQKENI. V was shortened by 0 bases and J by 6 bases, with 11 bases between the two germline ends. This CDR3 has 14 amino acids. The CDR3 sequence is CASSPPRESNGYTF. The CDR3 DNA sequence: TGTGCCAGCTCACCACCCAGGGAGAGTAATGGCTACACCTTC.

This clone was seen only a few times. A read error is likely, as this CDR3 ends without the conserved phenylalanine or tryptophan. The DNA is omitted, as the CDR3 cannot be located on it reliably, and the CDR3 follows TCRdb's listing. This chain joins TRBV12-3 or TRBV12-4 and TRBJ2-7; the D segment call TRBD1 is taken from the table without a DNA check. The CDR3 is 13 residues long, counting both termini. The CDR3 sequence: CASSWTGGFEQCL.

This clone was detected only a few times. The chain recombines TRBV7-9 with TRBJ1-6; D not certain. The CDR3 loop spans 11 amino acids. Germline CDR1 is SEHNR and CDR2 is FQNEAQ (reference sequence). Trimming left V 1 base short and J 13 bases short, with 5 bases between. As DNA, the CDR3 is TGTGCCAGCAGCTTAGTTGGTCCCCTCCACTTT. This gives the protein CASSLVGPLHF. The variable domain in full, completed from reference TRBV7-9 and TRBJ1-6, reads DTGVSQNPRHKITKRGQNVTFRCDPISEHNRLYWYRQTLGQGPEFLTYFQNEAQLEKSRLLSDRFSAERPKGSFSTLEIQRTEQGDSAMYLCASSLVGPLHFGNGTRLTVT.

The DNA for the CDR3 is TGTGCCAGCAGTTTAAGGAAGGCTGAAGCTTTCTTT. This encodes CASSLRKAEAFF. The V gene is TRBV12-3 or TRBV12-4, the J gene TRBJ1-1; no reliable D call. The CDR3 length is 12 residues. Trimming shortened V by 2 bases and J by 6 bases, and 7 bases separated the two germline ends.

The chain couples TRBV5-1 to TRBJ2-3; 7 bases map to TRBD1. This CDR3 has 15 residues. With 1 base clipped from V and 4 bases from J, the junction kept 6 bases outside the gene matches. Germline V gives CDR1 SGHRS, CDR2 YFSETQ. The CDR3: CASSLQGEGPDTQYF. The CDR3 DNA reads as TGCGCCAGCAGCTTGCAGGGGGAAGGCCCAGATACGCAGTATTTT.

J is TRBJ2-7 and V is TRBV15; D call uncertain. CDR3 size: 14 residues. V was shortened by 0 bases and J by 3 bases, with 9 bases between the two germline ends. Germline CDR1 and CDR2: LNHNV and YYDKDF (reference sequence). The DNA of the CDR3 is TGTGCCACCAGCAGAGATCCGGACGGCTACGAGCAGTACTTC. It specifies CATSRDPDGYEQYF.

This clone was seen ten or more times. The genes are TRBV6-5 and TRBJ1-2; 11 nucleotides agree with TRBD1. CDR1 is MNHEY and CDR2 is SVGAGI in the germline V gene. This CDR3 spans 17 amino acids. With V trimmed by 2 bases and J by 5 bases, 10 bases remained unmatched. The CDR3 DNA reads as TGTGCCAGCAGTTACGCCGGGGGACAGGGGGTTTTTTATGGCTACACCTTC. It specifies CASSYAGGQGVFYGYTF.

This chain connects TRBV6-1 to TRBJ2-7; D ambiguous. Trimming removed 5 bases at V and 4 bases at J, with 6 bases between. Germline V gives CDR1 MNHNS, CDR2 SASEGT. The CDR3 consists of 11 residues. The chain's CDR3 is CASSQLYEQYF. The CDR3 nucleotides read TGTGCCAGCAGTCAACTGTACGAGCAGTACTTC.

V gene TRBV20-1 combines with J gene TRBJ1-5; possible D gene TRBD1, 5 bases. Per the germline V gene, CDR1 is DFQATT and CDR2 is SNEGSKA (reference sequence). The length of the CDR3 is 13 residues. Trimming cost V 6 bases and J 1 base, with 10 bases left between them. The CDR3 protein is CSAAWDSNQPQHF. DNA for the CDR3: TGCAGTGCAGCATGGGACAGCAATCAGCCCCAGCATTTT.

By share, this clone ranks as medium-sized. The same CDR3 can be traced to other DNA sequences in this sample. The chain links TRBV6-1 to TRBJ1-2; TRBD1 agrees at 8 bases. The CDR3 runs 14 residues. J lost 3 bases, V lost 5 bases, and 5 bases had no gene match. In germline, CDR1 is MNHNS, CDR2 SASEGT. The CDR3 nucleotides are TGTGCCAGCAGTCCCCAGGGGGCTGACTATGGCTACACCTTC. It encodes CASSPQGADYGYTF.

This clone showed up many times. The same CDR3 can be traced to other DNA sequences in this sample. The V call is TRBV20-1, the J call TRBJ1-3; 8 positions agree with TRBD1. Unmatched junction bases numbered 8, after V lost 6 bases and J lost 10 bases. Germline loops: CDR1 DFQATT, CDR2 SNEGSKA (reference sequence). The CDR3 runs 12 residues. CDR3 in DNA: TGCAGTGCCCGGACAGGGATTGATACCATATATTTT. Translating it yields CSARTGIDTIYF.

CDR3 residues: CASSLYFNGGWYEQYF. CDR3 bases: TGTGCCAGCAGCTTATACTTTAACGGGGGTTGGTACGAGCAGTACTTC. The chain couples TRBV11-2 to TRBJ2-7, with a tentative D call TRBD2 (6 bases). Germline assignment: CDR1 SGHAT and CDR2 FQNNGV. This CDR3 contains 16 residues. Trimming removed 2 bases at V and 4 bases at J, with 18 bases between.

This clone was picked up many times. This sequence joins TRBV11-3 and TRBJ1-4; D remains unclear. There are 13 residues in the CDR3. Trimming removed 2 bases at V and 7 bases at J, with 8 bases between. Germline V gene data show CDR1 as SGHNT and CDR2 as YENEEA. The chain's CDR3 is CASSLTYFEKLFF. The CDR3 nucleotides read TGTGCCAGCAGCTTAACTTATTTTGAAAAACTGTTTTTT.